This passage covers 26 T cell receptor beta chains from one sample sequenced in a study of T cell responses to AZD1222 COVID-19 vaccine. Data came from immunoSEQ multiplex PCR; TCRdb stores just in-frame clones and leaves some out. The sample includes 97,000 or so clones, 84% seen only once; the top ten take about 15%. The input for sequencing was peripheral blood, taken on day 0 of AZD1222 vaccination. Source of these receptors: an adult in good health.

The rearrangement uses TRBV3-1 (or the pseudogene TRBV3-2) and TRBJ2-2; D might be TRBD2 (5 bases). Germline CDR1 and CDR2: LGHDT and YNNKEL (reference sequence). This CDR3 region has 16 residues. The ends were cut back, 3 bases at V and 2 bases at J, with 13 bases in the middle. The CDR3 DNA is TGTGCCAGCAGCCATTGGAAGCCGGGAAACACCGGGGAGCTGTTTTTT. As protein: CASSHWKPGNTGELFF.

The chain employs TRBV19 and TRBJ2-1; TRBD2 matches at 16 bases. Germline V gene data show CDR1 as LNHDA and CDR2 as SQIVND (reference sequence). The CDR3 totals 20 residues. J was trimmed by 0 bases and V by 8 bases; bases with no gene match: 13. This CDR3 is CASRDGTSGRASGSYNEQFF. CDR3 coding DNA: TGTGCCAGTCGGGACGGGACTAGCGGGAGGGCCTCGGGCTCCTACAATGAGCAGTTCTTC.

This chain connects TRBV11-1 to TRBJ2-7; D is possibly TRBD2 (6 bases). CDR1 SGHAT and CDR2 FQDESV come from the germline V gene (reference sequence). Trimming pared 1 base from V and 4 bases from J, leaving 8 bases between. The CDR3 totals 13 residues. CDR3 amino acids: CASSLGAGYEQYF. The CDR3 DNA reads TGTGCCAGCAGCTTAGGTGCGGGGTACGAGCAGTACTTC.

The chain combines TRBV9 with TRBJ2-7; 10 nucleotides line up with TRBD2. CDR3 length: 16 amino acids. Germline assignment: CDR1 SGDLS and CDR2 YYNGEE. V dropped 4 bases and J dropped 2; count of bases not matched to a gene: 9. This CDR3 reads CASSILGTSDTYEQYF. Here the CDR3 DNA reads TGTGCCAGCAGCATCCTCGGGACTAGCGACACCTACGAGCAGTACTTC.

The V call is TRBV5-4, the J call TRBJ1-2; D is undetermined. V was pared by 4 bases and J by 4 bases, with 14 bases between. The germline V gene has CDR1 SGHNT and CDR2 YYREEE (reference sequence). The CDR3 contains 14 residues. The CDR3 DNA follows: TGTGCCAGCAGCCCGAGTAGCTTCCGCTATGGCTACACCTTC. Its translation is CASSPSSFRYGYTF.

The chain has TRBV7-9 and TRBJ2-1; D gene ambiguous. This CDR3 region has 13 residues. V gave up 4 bases and J gave up 7 bases, with 11 bases separating them. CDR1 is SEHNR, CDR2 FQNEAQ, per germline (reference sequence). CDR3 nucleotides: TGTGCCAGCAGCTCCCTGAGATCTAATGAGCAGTTCTTC. Protein: CASSSLRSNEQFF. Drawing the rest from reference TRBV7-9 and TRBJ2-1, the complete variable domain is DTGVSQNPRHKITKRGQNVTFRCDPISEHNRLYWYRQTLGQGPEFLTYFQNEAQLEKSRLLSDRFSAERPKGSFSTLEIQRTEQGDSAMYLCASSSLRSNEQFFGPGTRLTVL.

V and J are TRBV28 and TRBJ1-2, with D uncertain. V was shortened by 5 bases and J by 6 bases, with 16 bases between the two germline ends. From germline, CDR1 is MDHEN and CDR2 SYDVKM. The CDR3 has 14 amino acids. The CDR3 sequence: CASSPHLPRHGYTF. The CDR3 nucleotides are TGTGCCAGCAGTCCTCACCTACCTCGCCATGGCTACACCTTC.

The CDR3: CAWSVRVGGYTF. Written as DNA, the CDR3 is TGTGCCTGGAGTGTACGGGTAGGCGGCTACACCTTC. The chain has TRBV30 and TRBJ1-2; no firm D call. V lost 0 bases and J 8 bases, leaving 10 bases between the germline ends. CDR3 length equals 12 residues. CDR1 and CDR2 from the germline V gene are GTSNPN and SVGIG (reference sequence).

The V gene is TRBV30, the J gene TRBJ1-4; D gene unclear. V lost 0 bases and J 0 bases, leaving 5 bases between the germline ends. Germline-derived CDR1 and CDR2 are GTSNPN and SVGIG (reference sequence). The CDR3 consists of 14 residues. The CDR3 DNA is TGTGCCTGGAGTGTACTTTCAACTAATGAAAAACTGTTTTTT. Protein product: CAWSVLSTNEKLFF.

The chain employs TRBV7-2 and TRBJ1-5, with D perhaps matching TRBD1 (5 bases). The germline V gene has CDR1 SGHTA and CDR2 FQGNSA. This CDR3 is 15 amino acids long. With 4 bases removed from V and 7 bases from J, the gap between germline ends came to 17 bases. DNA for the CDR3: TGTGCCAGCAGCTCCGACAGTCAGTCACGACAGCCCCAGCATTTT. Its translation: CASSSDSQSRQPQHF. Combining the CDR3 with reference TRBV7-2 and TRBJ1-5 gives the whole variable domain GAGVSQSPSNKVTEKGKDVELRCDPISGHTALYWYRQSLGQGLEFLIYFQGNSAPDKSGLPSDRFSAERTGGSVSTLTIQRTQQEDSAVYLCASSSDSQSRQPQHFGDGTRLSIL.

The rearrangement uses TRBV28 and TRBJ2-7, with TRBD1 matching 7 bases. Looked up from germline, CDR1 is MDHEN and CDR2 is SYDVKM. The length of the CDR3 is 13 residues. V gave up 6 bases and J gave up 0 bases; unmatched junction bases: 2. The CDR3 nucleotides read TGTGCCAGCAGGCGACAGGGCTCCTACGAGCAGTACTTC. It translates to CASRRQGSYEQYF.

This sequence joins TRBV19 and TRBJ1-3; TRBD1 matches 9 bases. The V gene's germline CDR1 is LNHDA and CDR2 SQIVND (reference sequence). The CDR3 contains 15 residues. Losses at the gene ends were 2 bases for V and 4 bases for J; bases not matched to a gene: 3. The CDR3 loop reads CASSISTGGGNTIYF. CDR3 nucleotides: TGTGCCAGTAGTATATCAACAGGGGGCGGAAACACCATATATTTT. Combining the CDR3 with reference TRBV19 and TRBJ1-3 gives the whole variable domain DGGITQSPKYLFRKEGQNVTLSCEQNLNHDAMYWYRQDPGQGLRLIYYSQIVNDFQKGDIAEGYSVSREKKESFPLTVTSAQKNPTAFYLCASSISTGGGNTIYFGEGSWLTVV.

This rearrangement joins TRBV27 to TRBJ1-1; D possibly corresponds to TRBD1 (5 bases). V shed 4 bases and J shed 0 bases, with 9 bases lying between them. Germline V gene lookup returns CDR1 MNHEY and CDR2 SMNVEV (reference sequence). The CDR3 contains 14 residues. CDR3 in amino acids: CASSSGTVNTEAFF. In DNA form, the CDR3 reads TGTGCCAGCAGTTCCGGGACGGTGAACACTGAAGCTTTCTTT.

V is TRBV9 and J is TRBJ2-2; unclear D gene. This CDR3 spans 15 amino acids. Germline values: CDR1 SGDLS, CDR2 YYNGEE. The V and J ends lost 0 bases and 2 bases respectively, with 8 bases between them. This chain's CDR3 is CASSVDTTNTGELFF. In DNA, the CDR3 is TGTGCCAGCAGCGTAGACACTACTAACACCGGGGAGCTGTTTTTT.

A single count supports this clone. The genes are TRBV21-1 and TRBJ2-7; whether TRBD1, the table's D call, matches the DNA was not checked. TRBV21-1 is deemed a pseudogene. The CDR3 covers 12 residues. CDR3 sequence reads: CASSSDQDEQYV. The CDR3 coding sequence is TGTGCCAGCAGCAGCGACCAGGACGAGCAGTACGTC.

The chain has TRBV28 and TRBJ1-2; D gene unclear. The length of the CDR3 is 11 residues. V was pared by 7 bases and J by 2 bases, with 5 bases between. Germline loops: CDR1 MDHEN, CDR2 SYDVKM. The chain's CDR3 is CASKENYGYTF. Written as DNA, the CDR3 is TGTGCCAGCAAGGAGAACTATGGCTACACCTTC.

The rearrangement links TRBV18 to TRBJ1-1; no clear D. There are 13 residues in the CDR3. Trimming took off 3 bases at V and 2 bases at J, with 7 bases between the two ends. Germline loops: CDR1 KGHSH, CDR2 LQKENI. CDR3 nucleotide sequence: TGTGCCAGCTCACCTATTTTAAACACTGAAGCTTTCTTT. Amino acid sequence: CASSPILNTEAFF.

This chain links TRBV28 with TRBJ1-5, with a weak D call TRBD1 (6 bases). Germline V gene data show CDR1 as MDHEN and CDR2 as SYDVKM. CDR3 length equals 12 residues. Trimming shortened V by 4 bases and J by 9 bases, and 10 bases separated the two germline ends. CDR3 DNA: TGTGCCAGCAGTTACAGGGAGAGGCCCCAGCATTTT. As protein: CASSYRERPQHF.

In its sample, this clone was seen once. Other DNA sequences in the same sample also yield this CDR3. The chain recombines TRBV18 with TRBJ2-5; D ambiguous. Trimming removed 2 bases from V and 1 base from J, with 5 bases in between. The V gene's germline CDR1 is KGHSH and CDR2 LQKENI. The CDR3 has 13 residues. CDR3 region: CASSPGSQETQYF. CDR3 coding DNA: TGTGCCAGCTCACCAGGCAGCCAAGAGACCCAGTACTTC.

The chain combines TRBV2 with TRBJ1-6, with D perhaps TRBD1 (6 bases). This CDR3 contains 14 residues. V lost 0 bases and J 8 bases, leaving 8 bases between the germline ends. Germline V gives CDR1 SNHLY, CDR2 FYNNEI. CDR3 bases: TGTGCCAGCAGTGAAGCGCAGGGGTATTCACCCCTCCACTTT. It is translated as CASSEAQGYSPLHF.

The rearrangement joins TRBV7-2 to TRBJ1-2; 7 nucleotides agree with TRBD1. Per the germline V gene, CDR1 is SGHTA and CDR2 is FQGNSA. V trimming: 3 bases; J trimming: 0 bases; junction bases outside the gene matches: 7. The CDR3 covers 16 residues. The CDR3 region is CASSLGQTLANYGYTF. CDR3 DNA: TGTGCCAGCAGCTTGGGACAGACCCTTGCTAACTATGGCTACACCTTC.

Worth noting for this clone: An end of the junction does not agree with germline; a read error may underlie this. The CDR3 is CSVGEGFSYGYTF. The CDR3, as DNA: TGCAGCGTAGGCGAGGGGTTTAGCTATGGTTACACCTTC. The chain combines TRBV29-1 with TRBJ1-2; possibly TRBD1 for D (5 bases). Germline assignment: CDR1 SQVTM and CDR2 ANQGSEA. The CDR3 covers 13 residues.

V gene TRBV2 combines with J gene TRBJ1-5; D is undetermined. CDR1 is SNHLY and CDR2 is FYNNEI in the germline V gene. This CDR3 spans 12 amino acids. V lost 4 bases and J 5 bases, leaving 6 bases between the germline ends. The CDR3 DNA follows: TGTGCCAGCAGTGGGGGTCATCAGCCCCAGCATTTT. Translated: CASSGGHQPQHF.

This clone was recorded once. The V call is TRBV5-1, the J call TRBJ2-7; weak D call: TRBD1 (5 bases). CDR1 is SGHRS, CDR2 YFSETQ, per germline. The V end was cut by 4 bases, the J end by 3 bases, with 11 bases between. The CDR3 has 13 residues. The CDR3, as DNA: TGCGCCAGCAGCCAGGACAATCGCTACGAGCAGTACTTC. The encoded protein is CASSQDNRYEQYF.

This chain links TRBV7-3 with TRBJ2-1; TRBD1 or TRBD2 may be the D gene (5 bases each). Germline CDR1 is SGHTA and CDR2 is FQGTGA. Trimming shortened V by 4 bases and J by 6 bases, and 10 bases separated the two germline ends. CDR3 size: 13 residues. The CDR3 region has the DNA TGTGCCAGCAGCTCCTCCGGGACCAATGAGCAGTTCTTC. This encodes CASSSSGTNEQFF.

The J gene is TRBJ1-1, the V gene TRBV19, with TRBD1 as a possible D gene (5 bases). V shed 2 bases and J shed 0 bases, with 10 bases lying between them. Germline V gene data show CDR1 as LNHDA and CDR2 as SQIVND (reference sequence). The CDR3 runs 15 residues. Here the CDR3 DNA reads TGTGCCAGTAGTATAATCGGGACGGTGAACACTGAAGCTTTCTTT. This sequence encodes CASSIIGTVNTEAFF.